Shown below are 2 T cell receptor beta chains from a single sample sequenced in a study of vaccination and CD4 T cells after COVID-19. No antigen has been assigned to these receptors. Sequenced with the Oncomine TCR Beta short-read assay was DNA taken from cultured CD4+ T cells. TCRdb recomputed calls from the PCR reads with MiXCR, one row per CDR3 protein. The sample has roughly 14,000 distinct CDR3 sequences, under 25% seen once. Treatment here: approximately 11-day PBMC culture with coronavirus spike peptide pools or control peptides (ViraFEST assay). Sample: cultured CD4+ T cells from blood. The receptors come from a human donor with COVID-19.

V gene TRBV25-1 combines with J gene TRBJ1-4; D unresolved. The V end was cut by 4 bases, the J end by 7 bases, with 7 bases between. CDR3 size: 12 residues. Germline V gene data show CDR1 as MGHDK and CDR2 as SYGVNS. CDR3: CASSGGAEKLFF. In DNA, the CDR3 is TGTGCCAGCAGTGGGGGTGCTGAAAAACTGTTTTTT.

The sample holds a few counts of this clonotype. V gene TRBV4-1 combines with J gene TRBJ1-6; a possible D gene is TRBD1 (5 bases). Germline CDR1 MGHRA, CDR2 YSYEKL. This CDR3 is built from 15 residues. The V end was cut by 1 base, the J end by 9 bases, with 13 bases between. This CDR3 reads CASSQARETFSPLHF. In nucleotides, the CDR3 is TGCGCCAGCAGCCAAGCCAGGGAAACGTTTTCACCCCTCCACTTT.